Listed here are 10 T cell receptor beta chains from one sample, sequenced in a study of cytomegalovirus exposure and HLA in healthy donors (TCRdb year 2017). Libraries came from the immunoSEQ multiplex PCR assay. This immuneACCESS table, as held by TCRdb, lists in-frame sequences with V and J called but not all clones. Of the missing ones, under half trace to an unresolved V gene in checked studies; the others have no known cause. The sample profile shows 67,000 or so clones; just under 95% of them were found once. The ten most abundant clones make up around 1.5% of the sample. The material sequenced was PBMCs. Every receptor here comes from a man aged 18 to 30 in good health and CMV-seropositive.

The J gene is TRBJ2-7, the V gene TRBV2, with D possibly matching TRBD1 (6 bases). There are 12 residues in the CDR3. CDR1 is SNHLY, CDR2 FYNNEI, per germline. V lost 7 bases and J lost 6, with 13 bases in between. CDR3 coding DNA: TGTGCCAGCACGGCAGGGGACGGCGAGCAGTACTTC. It yields the protein CASTAGDGEQYF.

This clone was seen only a few times. This chain connects TRBV4-2 to TRBJ2-7; tentative D call: TRBD2 (6 bases). V was pared by 1 base and J by 2 bases, with 21 bases between. The CDR3 has 18 residues. CDR1 is LGHNA and CDR2 is YNFKEQ in the germline V gene. CDR3 in amino acids: CASSQATTAGRMAYEQYF. CDR3 sequence (DNA): TGTGCCAGCAGCCAAGCTACCACCGCGGGACGAATGGCCTACGAGCAGTACTTC.

This chain uses TRBV19 with TRBJ1-1; D remains ambiguous. The CDR3 extends over 13 amino acids. Germline loops: CDR1 LNHDA, CDR2 SQIVND (reference sequence). The V end lost 3 bases, the J end lost 2 bases, and 7 bases lay between the germline ends. The CDR3 sequence is CASSISDNTEAFF. CDR3 bases: TGTGCCAGTAGTATCAGCGACAACACTGAAGCTTTCTTT.

CDR3 bases: TGTGCCAGCTCACCAATCGGGGGAGCAGCGAGCTACACCTTC. Encoded protein: CASSPIGGAASYTF. The chain has TRBV18 and TRBJ1-2, with TRBD1 as a possible D gene (5 bases). Trimming took 2 bases from V and 9 from J, leaving 16 bases between them. The germline V gene encodes CDR1 KGHSH and CDR2 LQKENI. This CDR3 is 14 amino acids long.

The chain joins TRBV29-1 to TRBJ1-1; TRBD1 agrees at 10 bases. Germline values: CDR1 SQVTM, CDR2 ANQGSEA. The CDR3 length is 13 residues. V gave up 5 bases and J gave up 4 bases; unmatched junction bases: 4. The CDR3 reads CSVRDRGSTEAFF. The CDR3 nucleotides are TGCAGCGTTAGGGACAGGGGCAGCACTGAAGCTTTCTTT.

The chain uses TRBV5-1 and TRBJ2-3; 13 nucleotides match TRBD2. Germline V gene lookup returns CDR1 SGHRS and CDR2 YFSETQ. Unmatched junction bases numbered 6, after V lost 4 bases and J lost 1 base. This CDR3 comprises 17 residues. Written as DNA, the CDR3 is TGCGCCAGCAGCGTGACTAGCGGGGGGACTCGCACAGATACGCAGTATTTT. This codes for CASSVTSGGTRTDTQYF.

The rearrangement links TRBV5-8 to TRBJ1-1; 7 positions match TRBD1. Germline loops: CDR1 SGHTS, CDR2 YDEGEE. This CDR3 is 13 amino acids long. J lost 4 bases, V lost 4 bases, and 4 bases had no gene match. Here the CDR3 reads CASSPQGSTEAFF. The CDR3 DNA reads TGTGCCAGCAGCCCACAGGGGAGCACTGAAGCTTTCTTT.

V and J are TRBV5-6 and TRBJ1-2; TRBD1 matches at 9 bases. The CDR3 has 14 residues. From germline, CDR1 is SGHDT and CDR2 YYEEEE. With V trimmed by 3 bases and J by 8 bases, 8 bases remained unmatched. CDR3 sequence reads: CASSYRDRAGGYTF. The CDR3 nucleotides read TGTGCCAGCAGCTACCGGGACAGGGCAGGCGGCTACACCTTC.

A single count supports this clone. The genes are TRBV5-1 and TRBJ1-1, with D hard to call. The CDR3 loop spans 13 amino acids. Per the germline V gene, CDR1 is SGHRS and CDR2 is YFSETQ. V was cut by 2 bases and J by 1 base, with 6 bases left in between. CDR3 loop: CASSFSGNTEAFF. CDR3 bases: TGCGCCAGCAGCTTCTCAGGGAACACTGAAGCTTTCTTT.

This clone appeared once. The chain carries TRBV20-1 and TRBJ1-4; no reliable D call. Germline-derived CDR1 and CDR2 are DFQATT and SNEGSKA (reference sequence). CDR3 length: 11 amino acids. Trimming left V 6 bases short and J 10 bases short, with 12 bases between. DNA for the CDR3: TGCAGTGCCCCATCCCTCGGAAAACTGTTTTTT. This encodes CSAPSLGKLFF.